This TCR beta chain was retrieved from a study of T-cell memory formation after mild COVID-19. Points from the study as a whole: Contracting clones from day 15 to 85 had balanced CD4/CD8; later expanders favoured CD4+. The finding that pre-infection memory included some responding clones suggested that cross-reactive memory joined.

Amplification by 5'RACE using constant-segment primers produced TCR alpha and TCR beta cDNA libraries that carried sample barcodes and UMIs. TCRdb reprocessed the 5' RACE reads via MiXCR and lists one record per CDR3 protein. This repertoire shows a few hundred thousand distinct CDR3 sequences, roughly a fifth found once; its top ten account for roughly 20%. The CDR3 loop spans 17 amino acids. V lost 5 bases and J 6 bases, leaving 24 bases between the germline ends. Germline assignment: CDR1 SGHTA and CDR2 FQGNSA. As to this clonotype: Its antigen is as yet unknown.

The sequencing sample was made of PBMCs or a T cell subset sorted from them (not recorded which). The origin of this receptor is a man aged 18 to 29 who had mild COVID-19 (a few samples of this study predate the infection). Cell type and time point are not known. The rearrangement uses TRBV7-2 and TRBJ2-3, with a possible D match to TRBD1 (6 bases). The CDR3 loop is CASSLHSDRSLWDTQYF. The DNA of the CDR3 is TGTGCCAGCAGCCTCCACTCTGACAGGTCCTTATGGGATACGCAGTATTTT. Filled out from reference TRBV7-2 and TRBJ2-3, the complete variable domain reads GAGVSQSPSNKVTEKGKDVELRCDPISGHTALYWYRQSLGQGLEFLIYFQGNSAPDKSGLPSDRFSAERTGGSVSTLTIQRTQQEDSAVYLCASSLHSDRSLWDTQYFGPGTRLTVL.